Presented here are 3 T cell receptor beta chains from one specimen sequenced in a study of blood T cell repertoires in COVID-19. TCRdb's table, derived via immunoSEQ multiplex PCR, lists solely in-frame clones and lacks some. Of approximately 52,000 clones in the sample, 85% to 90% were seen once. Sequencing was performed on peripheral blood. These receptors were taken from a man in his 70s with acute or convalescent COVID-19.

The chain employs TRBV6-4 and TRBJ2-2, with TRBD2 identical over 8 bases. The V gene end was trimmed by 3 bases and the J gene end by 7 bases; junction bases not matched to a gene: 7. The CDR3 consists of 15 residues. CDR1 and CDR2 (germline): MRHNA, SNTAGT. This CDR3 is CASSDRGLGVGELFF. CDR3 sequence (DNA): TGTGCCAGCAGTGATCGGGGACTAGGCGTCGGGGAGCTGTTTTTT.

This clone occurred once. The chain joins TRBV27 to TRBJ2-3; D gene ambiguous. Per germline, CDR1 MNHEY and CDR2 SMNVEV (reference sequence). The CDR3 length is 14 residues. V lost 4 bases, J lost 0 bases, and 8 bases lay in between. The CDR3 is CASSYGSSTDTQYF. CDR3 DNA sequence: TGTGCCAGCAGTTACGGGTCTAGCACAGATACGCAGTATTTT.

The V call is TRBV28, the J call TRBJ1-2, with 7 bases fitting TRBD1. Unmatched junction bases numbered 3, after V lost 5 bases and J lost 6 bases. CDR3 length: 12 residues. The V gene's germline CDR1 is MDHEN and CDR2 SYDVKM. The CDR3 nucleotides are TGTGCCAGCAGTACAGGGGACAATGGCTACACCTTC. Protein sequence: CASSTGDNGYTF.